The source of this TCR beta chain is a study of T cells after yellow fever vaccination. Overall study context: Each low-cell-number fraction was prepared by means of SMART-Seq v4 Ultra Low Input. Study-level results: There was a small share of clonotypes that showed up in both the CD4 and CD8 compartments. A weaker secondary response peaked on day 5, the primary on day 15.

This clonotype was counted only a few times. As yet, its antigen is unknown. Germline CDR1 is MNHNS and CDR2 is SASEGT. The CDR3 is 15 amino acids. V was trimmed by 6 bases and J by 2 bases, leaving 13 bases between them. UMIs and a universal primer site were added when TCR cDNA was made by 5'RACE template switching. MiXCR, applied by TCRdb to the 5' RACE reads, yields one record per CDR3 protein. The data show 300,000 or so distinct CDR3 sequences, with 10% to 15% seen just once and less than 0.55% held by the top ten. The receptor was derived from a man aged 25-45 years who received the YFV17D yellow fever vaccine. This chain joins TRBV6-1 and TRBJ2-2; tentatively, D is TRBD1 (5 bases). This specimen was CD4+ T cells sorted from PBMCs, taken 45 days after the yellow fever booster vaccination. The CDR3 DNA follows: TGTGCCAGCAGCCTACACGGACAAAACACCGGGGAGCTGTTTTTT. As protein: CASSLHGQNTGELFF.